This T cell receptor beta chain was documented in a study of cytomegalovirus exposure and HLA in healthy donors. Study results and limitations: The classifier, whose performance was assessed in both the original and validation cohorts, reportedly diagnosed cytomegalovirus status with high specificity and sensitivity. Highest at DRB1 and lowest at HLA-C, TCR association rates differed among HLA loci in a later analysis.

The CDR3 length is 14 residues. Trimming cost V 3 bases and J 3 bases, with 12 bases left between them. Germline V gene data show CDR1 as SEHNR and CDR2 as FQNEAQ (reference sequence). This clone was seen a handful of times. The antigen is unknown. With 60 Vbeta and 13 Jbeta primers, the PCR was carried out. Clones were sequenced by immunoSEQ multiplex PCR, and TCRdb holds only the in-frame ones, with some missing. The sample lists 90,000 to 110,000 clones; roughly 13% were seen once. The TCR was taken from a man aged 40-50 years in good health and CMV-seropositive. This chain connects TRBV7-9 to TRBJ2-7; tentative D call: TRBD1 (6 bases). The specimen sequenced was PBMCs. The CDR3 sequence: CASSLNRVVYEQYF. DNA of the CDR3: TGTGCCAGCAGCTTGAACAGGGTCGTCTACGAGCAGTACTTC.